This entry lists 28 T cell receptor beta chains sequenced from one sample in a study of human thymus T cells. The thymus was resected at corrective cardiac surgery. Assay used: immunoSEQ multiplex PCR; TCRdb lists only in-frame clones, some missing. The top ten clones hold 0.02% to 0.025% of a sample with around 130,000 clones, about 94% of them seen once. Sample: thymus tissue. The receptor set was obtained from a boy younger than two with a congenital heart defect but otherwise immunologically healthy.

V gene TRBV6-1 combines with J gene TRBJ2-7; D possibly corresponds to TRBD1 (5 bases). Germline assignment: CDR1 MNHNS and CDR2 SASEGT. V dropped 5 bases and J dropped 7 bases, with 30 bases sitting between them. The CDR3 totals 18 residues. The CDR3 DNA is TGTGCCAGCAGTAAAGTTCGGTCCCAGGACAAAGGCGAGCAGGAGCAGTACTTC. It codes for CASSKVRSQDKGEQEQYF.

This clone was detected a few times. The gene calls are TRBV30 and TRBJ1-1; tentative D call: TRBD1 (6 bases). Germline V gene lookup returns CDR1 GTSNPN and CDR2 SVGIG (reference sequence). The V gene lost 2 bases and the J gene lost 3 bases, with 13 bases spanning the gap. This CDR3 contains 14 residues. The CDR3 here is CAWSRGVGDTEAFF. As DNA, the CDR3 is TGTGCCTGGAGTAGGGGGGTAGGCGACACTGAAGCTTTCTTT.

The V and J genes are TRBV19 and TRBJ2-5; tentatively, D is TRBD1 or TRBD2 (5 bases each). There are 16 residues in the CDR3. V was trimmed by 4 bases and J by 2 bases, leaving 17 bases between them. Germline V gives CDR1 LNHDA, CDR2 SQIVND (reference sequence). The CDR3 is CASSTNYPGRQETQYF. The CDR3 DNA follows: TGTGCCAGTAGTACAAACTACCCGGGACGGCAAGAGACCCAGTACTTC.

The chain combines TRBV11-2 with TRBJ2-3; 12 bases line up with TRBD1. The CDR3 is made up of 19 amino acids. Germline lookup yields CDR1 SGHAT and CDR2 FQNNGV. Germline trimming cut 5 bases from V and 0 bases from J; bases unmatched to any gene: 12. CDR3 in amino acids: CASSPSGTGGAKSTDTQYF. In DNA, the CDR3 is TGTGCCAGCAGCCCCTCCGGGACAGGGGGCGCGAAAAGCACAGATACGCAGTATTTT.

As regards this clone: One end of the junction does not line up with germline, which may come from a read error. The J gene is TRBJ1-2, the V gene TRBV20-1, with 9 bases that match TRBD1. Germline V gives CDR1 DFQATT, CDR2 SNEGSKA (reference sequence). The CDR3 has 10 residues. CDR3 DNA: TGCAGTGCTCCCGGGACAGGGAAGCTCTTC. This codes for CSAPGTGKLF.

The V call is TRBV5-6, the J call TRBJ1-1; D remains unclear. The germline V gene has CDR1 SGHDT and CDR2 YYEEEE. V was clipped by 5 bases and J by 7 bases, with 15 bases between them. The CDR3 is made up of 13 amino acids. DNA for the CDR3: TGTGCCAGCAGATCCTGGCAGTGCTATGAAGCTTTCTTT. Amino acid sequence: CASRSWQCYEAFF.

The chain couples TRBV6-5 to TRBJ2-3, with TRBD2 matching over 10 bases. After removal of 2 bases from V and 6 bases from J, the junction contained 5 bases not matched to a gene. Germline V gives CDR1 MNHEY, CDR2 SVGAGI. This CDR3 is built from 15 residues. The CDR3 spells CASSYSGGAGDTQYF. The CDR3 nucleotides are TGTGCCAGCAGTTACAGCGGGGGGGCAGGCGATACGCAGTATTTT.

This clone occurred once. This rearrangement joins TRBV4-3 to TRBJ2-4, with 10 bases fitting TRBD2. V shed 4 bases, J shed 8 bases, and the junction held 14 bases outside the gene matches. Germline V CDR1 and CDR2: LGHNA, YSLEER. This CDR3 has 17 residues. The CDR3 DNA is TGCGCCAGCAGCCGAAAGGTGACCAGCGGGGGGGCTTACATTCAGTACTTC. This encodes CASSRKVTSGGAYIQYF.

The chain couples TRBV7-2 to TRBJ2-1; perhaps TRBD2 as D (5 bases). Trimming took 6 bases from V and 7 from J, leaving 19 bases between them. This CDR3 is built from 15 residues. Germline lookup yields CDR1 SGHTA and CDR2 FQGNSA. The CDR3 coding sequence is TGTGCCAGCAGTCCCAGGACTGCAATGTTAAATGAGCAGTTCTTC. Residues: CASSPRTAMLNEQFF.

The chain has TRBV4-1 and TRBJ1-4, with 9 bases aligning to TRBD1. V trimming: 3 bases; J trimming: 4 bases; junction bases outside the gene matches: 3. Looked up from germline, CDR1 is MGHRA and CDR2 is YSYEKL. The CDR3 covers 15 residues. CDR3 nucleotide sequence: TGCGCCAGCAGCCACCGGGACAGGGATAATGAAAAACTGTTTTTT. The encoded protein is CASSHRDRDNEKLFF.

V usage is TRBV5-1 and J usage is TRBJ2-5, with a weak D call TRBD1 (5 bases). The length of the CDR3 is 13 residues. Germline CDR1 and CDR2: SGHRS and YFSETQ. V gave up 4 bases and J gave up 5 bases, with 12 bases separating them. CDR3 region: CASSADIEETQYF. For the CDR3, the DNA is TGCGCCAGCAGCGCGGACATCGAGGAGACCCAGTACTTC.

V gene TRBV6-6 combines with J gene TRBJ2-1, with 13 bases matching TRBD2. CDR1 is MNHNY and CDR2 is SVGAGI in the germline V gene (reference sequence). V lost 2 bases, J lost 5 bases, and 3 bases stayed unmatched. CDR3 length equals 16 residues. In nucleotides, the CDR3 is TGTGCCAGCAGTTACCCACTAGCGGGGGGGAACAATGAGCAGTTCTTC. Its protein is CASSYPLAGGNNEQFF.

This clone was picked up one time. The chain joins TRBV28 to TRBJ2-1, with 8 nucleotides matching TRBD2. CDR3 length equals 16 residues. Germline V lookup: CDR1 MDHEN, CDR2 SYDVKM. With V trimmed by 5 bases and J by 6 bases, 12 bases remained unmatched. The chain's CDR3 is CASSQVAGLVINEQFF. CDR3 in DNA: TGTGCCAGCAGTCAAGTGGCGGGACTAGTTATCAATGAGCAGTTCTTC.

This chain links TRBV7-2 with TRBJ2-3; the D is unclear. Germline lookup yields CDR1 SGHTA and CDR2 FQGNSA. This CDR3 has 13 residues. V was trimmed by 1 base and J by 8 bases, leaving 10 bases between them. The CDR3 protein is CASSLVLGGTQYF. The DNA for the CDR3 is TGTGCCAGCAGCTTAGTACTCGGTGGTACGCAGTATTTT.

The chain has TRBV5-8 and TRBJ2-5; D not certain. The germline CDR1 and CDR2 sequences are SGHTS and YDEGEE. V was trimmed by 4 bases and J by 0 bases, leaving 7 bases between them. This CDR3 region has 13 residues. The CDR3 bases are TGTGCCAGCAGCCCTAGGTACCAAGAGACCCAGTACTTC. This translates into CASSPRYQETQYF. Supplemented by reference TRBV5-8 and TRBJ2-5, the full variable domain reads EAGVTQSPTHLIKTRGQQATLRCSPISGHTSVYWYQQALGLGLQFLLWYDEGEERNRGNFPPRFSGRQFPNYSSELNVNALELEDSALYLCASSPRYQETQYFGPGTRLLVL.

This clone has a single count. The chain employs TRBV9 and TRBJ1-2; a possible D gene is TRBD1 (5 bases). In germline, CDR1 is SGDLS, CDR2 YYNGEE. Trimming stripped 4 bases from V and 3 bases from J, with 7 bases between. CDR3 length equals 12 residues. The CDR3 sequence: CASSRGHYGYTF. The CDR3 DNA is TGTGCCAGCAGCAGGGGTCACTATGGCTACACCTTC.

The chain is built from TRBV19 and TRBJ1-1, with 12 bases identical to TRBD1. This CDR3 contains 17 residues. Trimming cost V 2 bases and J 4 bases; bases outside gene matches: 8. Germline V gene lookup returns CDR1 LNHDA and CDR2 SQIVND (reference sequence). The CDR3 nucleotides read TGTGCCAGTAGTATACGGGACAGGGGGCGCAGGGGCACTGAAGCTTTCTTT. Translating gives CASSIRDRGRRGTEAFF. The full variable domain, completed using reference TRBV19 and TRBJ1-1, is DGGITQSPKYLFRKEGQNVTLSCEQNLNHDAMYWYRQDPGQGLRLIYYSQIVNDFQKGDIAEGYSVSREKKESFPLTVTSAQKNPTAFYLCASSIRDRGRRGTEAFFGQGTRLTVV.

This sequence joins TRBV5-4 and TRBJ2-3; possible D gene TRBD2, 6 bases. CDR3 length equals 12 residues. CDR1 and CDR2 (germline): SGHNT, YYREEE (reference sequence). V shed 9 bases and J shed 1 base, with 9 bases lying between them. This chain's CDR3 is CATTGGTDTQYF. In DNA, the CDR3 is TGTGCCACCACGGGAGGCACAGATACGCAGTATTTT.

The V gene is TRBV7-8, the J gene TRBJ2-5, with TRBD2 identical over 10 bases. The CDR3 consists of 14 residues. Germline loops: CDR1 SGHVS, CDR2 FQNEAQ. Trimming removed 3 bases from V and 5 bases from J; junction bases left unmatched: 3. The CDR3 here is CASSLGTSDETQYF. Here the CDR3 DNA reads TGTGCCAGCAGCTTGGGGACTAGCGACGAGACCCAGTACTTC.

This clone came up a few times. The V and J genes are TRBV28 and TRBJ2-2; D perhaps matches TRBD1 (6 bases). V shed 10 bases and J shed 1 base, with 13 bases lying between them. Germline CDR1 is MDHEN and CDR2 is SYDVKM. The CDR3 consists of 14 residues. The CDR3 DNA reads TGTGCCACCCTACAGGGCATGAACACCGGGGAGCTGTTTTTT. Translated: CATLQGMNTGELFF.

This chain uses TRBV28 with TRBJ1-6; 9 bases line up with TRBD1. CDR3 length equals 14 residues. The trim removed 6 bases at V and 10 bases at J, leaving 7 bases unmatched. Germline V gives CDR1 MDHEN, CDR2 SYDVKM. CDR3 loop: CASRSGTGSSPLHF. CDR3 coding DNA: TGTGCCAGCAGATCCGGGACAGGGAGCTCACCCCTCCACTTT.

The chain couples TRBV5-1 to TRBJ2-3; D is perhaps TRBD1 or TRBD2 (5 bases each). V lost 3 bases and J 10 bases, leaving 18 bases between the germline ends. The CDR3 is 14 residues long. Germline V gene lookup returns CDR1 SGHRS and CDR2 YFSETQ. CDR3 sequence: CASSSGALREAQYF. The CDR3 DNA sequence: TGCGCCAGCAGCTCCGGGGCGCTCCGCGAGGCGCAGTATTTT.

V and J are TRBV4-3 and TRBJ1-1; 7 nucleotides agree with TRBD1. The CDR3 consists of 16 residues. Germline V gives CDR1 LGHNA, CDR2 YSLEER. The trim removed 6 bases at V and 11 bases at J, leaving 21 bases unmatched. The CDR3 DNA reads TGCGCCAGCAGTTCAAAGAACGGAACAGGGGCGATGGAGGCTTTCTTT. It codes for CASSSKNGTGAMEAFF.

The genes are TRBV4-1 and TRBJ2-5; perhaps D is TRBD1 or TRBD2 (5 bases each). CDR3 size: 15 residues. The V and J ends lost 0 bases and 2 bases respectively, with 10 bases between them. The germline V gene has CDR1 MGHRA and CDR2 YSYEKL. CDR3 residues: CASSQEGTNQETQYF. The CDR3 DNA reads TGCGCCAGCAGCCAAGAGGGGACGAATCAAGAGACCCAGTACTTC.

DNA for the CDR3: TGCGCCAGCAGCCCGCGAGGTATTCCTAACTATGGCTACACCTTC. It specifies CASSPRGIPNYGYTF. This chain uses TRBV4-3 with TRBJ1-2; no definite D call. Germline lookup yields CDR1 LGHNA and CDR2 YSLEER. The V gene lost 4 bases and the J gene lost 0 bases, with 12 bases spanning the gap. CDR3 length equals 15 residues.

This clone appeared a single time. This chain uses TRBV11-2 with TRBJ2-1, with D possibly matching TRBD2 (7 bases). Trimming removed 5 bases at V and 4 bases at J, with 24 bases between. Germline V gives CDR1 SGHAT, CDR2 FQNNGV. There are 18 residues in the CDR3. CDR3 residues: CASSHHRGAPSHYNEQFF. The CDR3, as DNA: TGTGCCAGCAGCCACCACCGGGGGGCACCTTCCCATTACAATGAGCAGTTCTTC.

The CDR3 DNA reads as TGTGCCTGGACCGAAGGAAACACCATATATTTT. Amino acid sequence: CAWTEGNTIYF. The rearrangement joins TRBV30 to TRBJ1-3, with unresolved D. The V gene's germline CDR1 is GTSNPN and CDR2 SVGIG (reference sequence). The V and J ends lost 4 bases and 4 bases respectively, with 5 bases between them. The CDR3 length is 11 residues. Variable domain in full (rest from reference TRBV30 and TRBJ1-3): SQTIHQWPATLVQPVGSPLSLECTVEGTSNPNLYWYRQAAGRGLQLLFYSVGIGQISSEVPQNLSASRPQDRQFILSSKKLLLSDSGFYLCAWTEGNTIYFGEGSWLTVV.

The chain's CDR3 is CASSLGGALSGGIRNEQFF. The CDR3 region has the DNA TGTGCCAGCAGCTTAGGGGGAGCCTTAAGCGGGGGGATTCGGAATGAGCAGTTCTTC. V is TRBV7-9 and J is TRBJ2-1, with 9 bases fitting TRBD2. Germline assignment: CDR1 SEHNR and CDR2 FQNEAQ (reference sequence). The V and J ends lost 1 base and 7 bases, in that order; junction bases with no gene match: 17. CDR3 length equals 19 residues.